This entry lists 24 T cell receptor beta chains sequenced from one sample in a study of early T cells in non-severe SARS-CoV-2 infection. TCRdb processed the 5' RACE reads anew with MiXCR; each CDR3 protein has one entry. The table lists tens of thousands of distinct CDR3 sequences, more than 14% of them singletons, with around 3.6% in the top ten. The sequencing here drew on whole blood, taken at baseline. These TCRs come from an adult who was a healthcare worker with PCR-confirmed SARS-CoV-2 infection or an uninfected control (not recorded which).

This clonotype was counted between two and nine times. The chain uses TRBV7-9 and TRBJ2-5, with 10 bases identical to TRBD2. The CDR3 extends over 20 amino acids. V shed 5 bases and J 5 bases; nucleotides not matched to a gene: 23. Germline lookup yields CDR1 SEHNR and CDR2 FQNEAQ (reference sequence). The CDR3 protein is CASSPKGGLAGDTPTETQYF. The DNA for the CDR3 is TGTGCCAGCAGCCCCAAGGGAGGGCTAGCGGGAGATACCCCGACGGAGACCCAGTACTTC. Variable domain in full (rest from reference TRBV7-9 and TRBJ2-5): DTGVSQNPRHKITKRGQNVTFRCDPISEHNRLYWYRQTLGQGPEFLTYFQNEAQLEKSRLLSDRFSAERPKGSFSTLEIQRTEQGDSAMYLCASSPKGGLAGDTPTETQYFGPGTRLLVL.

This clonotype was counted a few times. The chain is built from TRBV2 and TRBJ2-3, with D tentatively TRBD1 or TRBD2 (5 bases each). The CDR3 runs 17 residues. Deletions cut 3 bases from V and 2 bases from J, with 18 bases between. CDR1 is SNHLY, CDR2 FYNNEI, per germline. The CDR3, as DNA: TGTGCCAGCAGTGAGCAGCCGGGGCCAGCGAACACAGATACGCAGTATTTT. It yields the protein CASSEQPGPANTDTQYF.

This clonotype was seen ten or more times. The chain recombines TRBV10-3 with TRBJ2-1; D not certain. Germline V gene data show CDR1 as ENHRY and CDR2 as SYGVKD. This CDR3 contains 13 residues. V was trimmed by 5 bases and J by 0 bases, leaving 5 bases between them. The CDR3 region has the DNA TGTGCCATCAGTCTAGACTCCTACAATGAGCAGTTCTTC. Amino acid sequence: CAISLDSYNEQFF.

The chain links TRBV6-2 or TRBV6-3 to TRBJ2-7; perhaps TRBD2 as D (5 bases). The germline V and J ends were trimmed by 3 bases and 13 bases, with 16 bases remaining between them. Per the germline V gene, CDR1 is MNHEY and CDR2 is SVGEGT. CDR3 length: 12 residues. The CDR3 spells CASSYGPRASYF. CDR3 nucleotides: TGTGCCAGCAGTTATGGCCCGAGGGCGTCCTACTTC.

The chain combines TRBV28 with TRBJ2-2; either TRBD1 or TRBD2 may fit D (5 bases each). The V gene lost 4 bases and the J gene lost 9 bases, with 15 bases spanning the gap. In germline, CDR1 is MDHEN, CDR2 SYDVKM. The CDR3 covers 14 residues. The CDR3: CASSSPTGTRELFF. The CDR3 coding sequence is TGTGCCAGCAGTTCCCCAACCGGGACGCGGGAGCTGTTTTTT.

The rearrangement uses TRBV5-1 and TRBJ1-1; weak D call: TRBD1 (6 bases). This CDR3 contains 15 residues. The germline V and J ends were trimmed by 0 bases and 5 bases, with 14 bases remaining between them. Germline V gene data show CDR1 as SGHRS and CDR2 as YFSETQ. As DNA, the CDR3 is TGCGCCAGCAGCTTGGCCGGCAGGGGAACAACTGAAGCTTTCTTT. Protein: CASSLAGRGTTEAFF.

DNA for the CDR3: TGTGCCACCAGTGACGGACGGGAGTGGGGGAATGAGCAGTTCTTC. Translated: CATSDGREWGNEQFF. This rearrangement joins TRBV24-1 to TRBJ2-1; a possible D gene is TRBD2 (6 bases). Trimming left V 4 bases short and J 7 bases short, with 16 bases between. The CDR3 length is 15 residues. Germline V CDR1 and CDR2: KGHDR, SFDVKD.

At least ten counts were recorded for this clonotype. The gene calls are TRBV12-3 or TRBV12-4 and TRBJ2-1, with D perhaps given as TRBD1 or TRBD2 (5 bases each). V was trimmed by 3 bases and J by 5 bases, leaving 14 bases between them. The CDR3 extends over 15 amino acids. The CDR3 protein is CASSLTQRTNNEQFF. DNA for the CDR3: TGTGCCAGCAGTTTGACCCAGCGGACAAACAATGAGCAGTTCTTC.

This clonotype was counted only a few times. The rearrangement joins TRBV29-1 to TRBJ2-7; 8 bases align to TRBD1. V lost 2 bases to trimming and J lost 4 bases; unmatched junction nucleotides: 4. CDR3 length equals 13 residues. CDR1 is SQVTM, CDR2 ANQGSEA, per germline. For the CDR3, the DNA is TGCAGCGTTGAATCAGGGGGCCAGTACGAGCAGTACTTC. The encoded protein is CSVESGGQYEQYF.

This clonotype came up many times. This sequence joins TRBV20-1 and TRBJ2-5; tentatively, D is TRBD1 (6 bases). Looked up from germline, CDR1 is DFQATT and CDR2 is SNEGSKA (reference sequence). Trimming took off 4 bases at V and 5 bases at J, with 14 bases between the two ends. The CDR3 length is 13 residues. The CDR3 DNA reads as TGCAGTGCTACGCCACAGGGCCGGGAGACCCAGTACTTC. Its translation: CSATPQGRETQYF.

The sample holds many counts of this clonotype. The rearrangement uses TRBV6-6 and TRBJ1-2; D is ambiguous. Trimming pared 9 bases from V and 0 bases from J, leaving 11 bases between. The V gene's germline CDR1 is MNHNY and CDR2 SVGAGI (reference sequence). The CDR3 totals 13 residues. The CDR3 DNA reads as TGTGCCAGGCGGCCGGGGACTAACTATGGCTACACCTTC. The encoded protein is CARRPGTNYGYTF.

The chain combines TRBV2 with TRBJ2-1; 14 bases match TRBD2. Germline loops: CDR1 SNHLY, CDR2 FYNNEI. J lost 12 bases, V lost 7 bases, and 5 bases had no gene match. CDR3 length: 13 residues. The CDR3 DNA reads as TGTGCCAGCACTGAGGGACTAGCGGGAGCGCAGTTCTTC. This encodes CASTEGLAGAQFF.

A few counts support this clonotype. This chain links TRBV15 with TRBJ2-2, with D uncertain. Germline V lookup: CDR1 LNHNV, CDR2 YYDKDF (reference sequence). The V and J ends lost 5 bases and 5 bases respectively, with 15 bases between them. The CDR3 contains 15 residues. The CDR3 DNA reads as TGTGCCACCAGCCCCGCCCACTTGGGTACCGGGGAGCTGTTTTTT. Encoded protein: CATSPAHLGTGELFF. Combining the CDR3 with reference TRBV15 and TRBJ2-2 gives the whole variable domain DAMVIQNPRYQVTQFGKPVTLSCSQTLNHNVMYWYQQKSSQAPKLLFHYYDKDFNNEADTPDNFQSRRPNTSFCFLDIRSPGLGDTAMYLCATSPAHLGTGELFFGEGSRLTVL.

This clonotype was seen a few times. The chain couples TRBV29-1 to TRBJ1-4, with 7 bases that match TRBD1. CDR3 length: 12 residues. Germline-derived CDR1 and CDR2 are SQVTM and ANQGSEA. V lost 7 bases, J lost 6 bases, and 5 bases stayed unmatched. The CDR3 DNA follows: TGCAGCGCCGCCGGACAGGATGAAAAACTGTTTTTT. Translation: CSAAGQDEKLFF.

V is TRBV5-1 and J is TRBJ1-6, with a possible D match to TRBD1 (6 bases). This CDR3 comprises 15 residues. CDR1 and CDR2 (germline): SGHRS, YFSETQ. V lost 3 bases, J lost 7 bases, and 14 bases lay in between. The CDR3 nucleotides are TGCGCCAGCAGCTCAGGGACACGGGGGAATTCACCCCTCCACTTT. It encodes CASSSGTRGNSPLHF.

The CDR3 nucleotides are TGCAGCGTTAGTCAGGGACAGGGGTCGACCTACGAGCAGTACTTC. Its protein is CSVSQGQGSTYEQYF. The rearrangement joins TRBV29-1 to TRBJ2-7; 10 bases fit TRBD1. CDR3 size: 15 residues. V dropped 5 bases and J dropped 2; count of bases not matched to a gene: 9. Germline V gene data show CDR1 as SQVTM and CDR2 as ANQGSEA.

This chain's CDR3 is CASSLEAGNEQFF. For the CDR3, the DNA is TGTGCCAGCAGCTTAGAGGCAGGCAATGAGCAGTTCTTC. V usage is TRBV7-7 and J usage is TRBJ2-1; D gene ambiguous. V was shortened by 1 base and J by 6 bases, with 7 bases between the two germline ends. Germline V lookup: CDR1 SSHAT, CDR2 FNYEAQ (reference sequence). The CDR3 runs to 13 residues. Drawing the rest from reference TRBV7-7 and TRBJ2-1, the complete variable domain is GAGVSQSPRYKVTKRGQDVTLRCDPISSHATLYWYQQALGQGPEFLTYFNYEAQPDKSGLPSDRFSAERPEGSISTLTIQRTEQRDSAMYRCASSLEAGNEQFFGPGTRLTVL.

Only a few counts were recorded for this clonotype. This chain joins TRBV5-4 and TRBJ2-1; TRBD1 might be the D (5 bases). The CDR3 is made up of 14 amino acids. The germline V gene encodes CDR1 SGHNT and CDR2 YYREEE (reference sequence). The V end lost 3 bases, the J end lost 2 bases, and 9 bases lay between the germline ends. The CDR3 reads CASSSQGTYNEQFF. CDR3 DNA sequence: TGTGCCAGCAGCTCTCAGGGAACCTACAATGAGCAGTTCTTC.

This clonotype was recorded at least ten times. This chain joins TRBV28 and TRBJ1-1; tentative D call: TRBD1 (5 bases). The V end was cut by 7 bases, the J end by 3 bases, with 6 bases between. Germline assignment: CDR1 MDHEN and CDR2 SYDVKM. This CDR3 is 11 amino acids long. CDR3: CASTGHTEAFF. CDR3 coding DNA: TGTGCCAGCACGGGACACACTGAAGCTTTCTTT.

The sample holds a few counts of this clonotype. The chain has TRBV6-5 and TRBJ1-5, with TRBD1 matching over 12 bases. J was trimmed by 11 bases and V by 2 bases; bases with no gene match: 13. Germline loops: CDR1 MNHEY, CDR2 SVGAGI. CDR3 size: 17 residues. The CDR3 is CASSYPKRDRGLMAQHF. CDR3 nucleotide sequence: TGTGCCAGCAGTTACCCGAAGCGGGACAGGGGGCTCATGGCCCAGCATTTT.

This clonotype was observed a handful of times. The V call is TRBV20-1, the J call TRBJ2-7; perhaps D is TRBD1 or TRBD2 (6 bases each). Trimming left V 1 base short and J 4 bases short, with 11 bases between. Germline-derived CDR1 and CDR2 are DFQATT and SNEGSKA (reference sequence). The length of the CDR3 is 13 residues. The CDR3 nucleotides read TGCAGTGCTAGAGGGAGGGGGGATTACGAGCAGTACTTC. This codes for CSARGRGDYEQYF.

This clonotype has a count of ten or more. V gene TRBV2 combines with J gene TRBJ2-7; D is undetermined. Trimming cost V 6 bases and J 7 bases, with 19 bases left between them. The CDR3 is 14 amino acids. From germline, CDR1 is SNHLY and CDR2 FYNNEI. The CDR3 DNA reads TGTGCCAGCAGAGAGCGAACGACGGAGTCTGAGCAGTACTTC. This encodes CASRERTTESEQYF.

The J gene is TRBJ2-7, the V gene TRBV29-1, with TRBD1 matching over 8 bases. Germline CDR1 reads SQVTM; CDR2 reads ANQGSEA. CDR3 length: 12 amino acids. The junction had 4 bases not matched to a gene; V was cut back by 7 bases and J by 2 bases. The CDR3 sequence: CSAGTGAYEQYF. The DNA of the CDR3 is TGCAGCGCCGGGACAGGAGCCTACGAGCAGTACTTC.

The chain combines TRBV18 with TRBJ2-1, with D possibly matching TRBD2 (6 bases). V shed 1 base and J shed 9 bases, with 19 bases lying between them. The CDR3 runs 16 residues. Per germline, CDR1 KGHSH and CDR2 LQKENI. The CDR3 here is CASSPREAGGISEQFF. CDR3 coding DNA: TGTGCCAGCTCACCACGTGAAGCCGGCGGGATCAGTGAGCAGTTCTTC.